This T cell receptor (beta chain) is drawn from a study of neurological immune-mediated disorders. Broader study findings: Sharing of CDR3 amino acid sequences among expanded clones across subjects was absent, suggesting private repertoires in all groups.

Trimming left V 0 bases short and J 3 bases short, with 6 bases between. Germline assignment: CDR1 SGHRS and CDR2 YFSETQ. The CDR3 is made up of 14 amino acids. The cDNA was synthesized by means of template-switch 5'RACE, which was carried out with 10-nucleotide random UMIs. TCRdb ran MiXCR on the 5' RACE reads and lists one entry per CDR3 protein. Here the sample spans fewer than 30,000 distinct CDR3 sequences, about 6.7% being singletons. Healthy control participants comprised blood bank volunteers in Maryland, USA. Source material was 2 million unsorted PBMCs, stored at -80 °C in RNAlater. By share of the sample, this clonotype is medium-sized. Its cognate antigen is unknown.

Sequencing input: PBMCs. The chain couples TRBV5-1 to TRBJ2-2; no reliable D call. The sequence was collected from a woman aged 40 to 50 in good health. CDR3 in DNA: TGCGCCAGCAGCTTGGGAAGTTACACCGGGGAGCTGTTTTTT. Translated: CASSLGSYTGELFF.